The rows below give T cell receptor beta chains drawn from one sample of a study of shared clonotypes between healthy human individuals. Libraries were prepared by immunoSEQ multiplex PCR; TCRdb keeps only in-frame clonotypes and omits some of them. The data show about 2.1 million clones, just under 95% seen once. The sequenced sample was naive CD8+ T cells from PBMCs. These receptors originate from a young man in good health. Some clones in this sample may be carry-over from other donors' samples. Each CDR3 is given with its conserved first and last residue. A D gene is named only where the DNA matches it firmly. For some rows the clone size is stated as once, few or many, or as a class when expanded; others skip it.

>-|TRBV4-3|TRBJ2-1|-
CASSQKVGGDEQFF
TGCGCCAGCAGCCAGAAGGTCGGGGGCGATGAGCAGTTCTTC
>-|TRBV4-2|TRBJ1-1|TRBD1
CASSINRGPLNTEAFF
TGTGCCAGCAGCATAAACAGGGGGCCTTTGAACACTGAAGCTTTCTTT
>-|TRBV5-1|TRBJ2-1|TRBD2
CASSLASGSSYNEQFF
TGCGCCAGCAGCTTGGCTAGCGGGAGCTCCTACAATGAGCAGTTCTTC
>-|TRBV28|TRBJ2-3|-
CASSLGLQIADTQYF
TGTGCCAGCAGTTTAGGGTTACAGATCGCAGATACGCAGTATTTT
>-|TRBV11-1|TRBJ1-1|-
CASSYGPLPNTEAFF
TGTGCCAGCAGCTACGGACCTCTACCGAACACTGAAGCTTTCTTT
>-|TRBV6-1|TRBJ2-7|TRBD2
CASGLAATYEQYF
TGTGCCAGCGGACTAGCGGCAACCTACGAGCAGTACTTC
>-|TRBV11-2|TRBJ1-4|-
CASSLKIRAEKLFF
TGTGCCAGCAGCTTAAAAATTCGGGCGGAAAAACTGTTTTTT
>-|TRBV29-1|TRBJ2-2|-
CSVLQTGGLSGELFF
TGCAGCGTTCTTCAGACAGGCGGTCTGTCCGGGGAGCTGTTTTTT
>-|TRBV7-9|TRBJ1-1|-
CASRVEAGGNTEAFF
TGTGCCAGCAGGGTTGAGGCAGGAGGGAACACTGAAGCTTTCTTT
>-|TRBV30|TRBJ2-5|TRBD1
CAWSYPLGRGQETQYF
TGTGCCTGGAGTTACCCCCTAGGCAGGGGGCAAGAGACCCAGTACTTC
>-|TRBV15|TRBJ2-1|TRBD2
CATSIGLASYNEQFF
TGTGCCACCAGCATTGGACTAGCGTCCTACAATGAGCAGTTCTTC
>-|TRBV7-9|TRBJ1-2|-
CASSLGLGINYGYTF
TGTGCCAGCAGCTTGGGGCTGGGAATTAACTATGGCTACACCTTC
>-|TRBV28|TRBJ2-7|-
CASSLLPNYEQYF
TGTGCCAGCAGTTTATTGCCTAACTACGAGCAGTACTTC
>-|TRBV9|TRBJ2-7|-
CASSVAPGYEQYF
TGTGCCAGCAGCGTAGCCCCCGGGTACGAGCAGTACTTC
>once|TRBV15|TRBJ2-7|TRBD1
CATSKDRGHEQYF
TGTGCCACCAGCAAAGACAGGGGCCACGAGCAGTACTTC
>once|TRBV27|TRBJ2-2|-
CASSFLPYSGELFF
TGTGCCAGCAGTTTTCTGCCCTACTCCGGGGAGCTGTTTTTT
>once|TRBV27|TRBJ2-1|TRBD2
CASRMTSGSHNEQFF
TGTGCCAGCAGAATGACTAGCGGGTCACACAATGAGCAGTTCTTC
>-|TRBV28|TRBJ2-2|TRBD2
CASSLIREGPEAGELFF
TGTGCCAGCAGTTTAATCCGGGAGGGCCCGGAGGCCGGGGAGCTGTTTTTT
>-|TRBV27|TRBJ1-5|-
CASSLLWGRDGDQPQHF
TGTGCCAGCAGTTTATTATGGGGCAGGGACGGGGATCAGCCCCAGCATTTT
>-|TRBV5-1|TRBJ2-7|-
CASRGDSYEQYF
TGCGCCAGCAGAGGAGACTCCTACGAGCAGTACTTC
>-|TRBV6-5|TRBJ1-1|TRBD1
CASSYSMDREAFF
TGTGCCAGCAGTTACTCGATGGACAGGGAAGCTTTCTTT
>-|TRBV28|TRBJ2-1|TRBD1
CASSLGQGSYNEQFF
TGTGCCAGCAGTTTGGGACAGGGATCCTACAATGAGCAGTTCTTC
>-|TRBV19|TRBJ1-3|TRBD1
CASSMWDSNTIYF
TGTGCCAGTAGTATGTGGGACAGCAACACCATATATTTT
>-|TRBV5-6|TRBJ2-7|TRBD1
CASSLGQGARGEQYF
TGTGCCAGCAGCTTAGGACAGGGGGCTCGGGGCGAGCAGTACTTC
>-|TRBV10-3|TRBJ2-5|TRBD2
CAISDRLAGVGQETQYF
TGTGCCATCAGTGATCGTTTGGCGGGAGTAGGCCAAGAGACCCAGTACTTC
>-|TRBV4-3|TRBJ2-1|-
CASSQDRGDEQFF
TGCGCCAGCAGCCAAGACAGGGGGGATGAGCAGTTCTTC
>-|TRBV7-9|TRBJ2-1|-
CASSLGAGSNEQFF
TGTGCCAGCAGCCTCGGGGCGGGATCCAATGAGCAGTTCTTC
>-|TRBV5-4|TRBJ2-7|-
CASSLQRAYEQYF
TGTGCCAGCAGCTTGCAGCGGGCCTACGAGCAGTACTTC
>-|TRBV27|TRBJ1-4|TRBD1
CASTTDRGNEKLFF
TGTGCCAGCACCACAGACAGGGGCAATGAAAAACTGTTTTTT
>once|TRBV21-1|TRBJ2-6|-
CASSSIYSGANVLTF
TGTGCCAGCAGCAGCATCTACTCTGGGGCCAACGTCCTGACTTTC
>-|TRBV4-3|TRBJ2-1|TRBD2
CASSHSSASGRDVSYNEQFF
TGCGCCAGCAGCCATAGTTCGGCTAGCGGGAGGGATGTTTCCTACAATGAGCAGTTCTTC
>once|TRBV19|TRBJ2-7|-
CASIGGFPYEQYF
TGTGCCAGTATTGGCGGGTTTCCCTACGAGCAGTACTTC
>-|TRBV29-1|TRBJ2-3|-
CSVDGGSTDTQYF
TGCAGCGTCGATGGGGGAAGCACAGATACGCAGTATTTT
>-|TRBV7-9|TRBJ2-7|TRBD1
CASSPGLGTGDGEQYF
TGTGCCAGCAGCCCAGGATTAGGGACAGGTGACGGCGAGCAGTACTTC
>-|TRBV12-5|TRBJ1-1|TRBD1
CASGLWPGGHTEAFF
TGTGCTAGTGGTTTGTGGCCAGGGGGCCACACTGAAGCTTTCTTT